This T cell receptor (beta chain) was retrieved from a study of blood T cell repertoires in COVID-19. Study overall: Material from acute and convalescent COVID-19 was sourced from the United States, Italy and Spain. Sources were T cells, B-cell-depleted T cells, or PBMCs; the material itself was cDNA or gDNA.

Under the authors' procedure: Estimated nucleated cell counts came from reference gene primer amplification. Data came from immunoSEQ multiplex PCR; TCRdb stores just in-frame clones and leaves some out. V and J calls and clone size are those listed in that table; D and trimming were worked out from the DNA. The sample yields 200,000 to 250,000 clones, roughly four fifths seen once. Sequenced sample: peripheral blood. The sequence came from a woman in her forties with acute or convalescent COVID-19.

The CDR3 sequence: CASRVTGGGDTQYF. The CDR3 DNA reads TGTGCCAGCAGGGTTACAGGGGGCGGAGATACGCAGTATTTT. The V gene is TRBV6-5, the J gene TRBJ2-3, with 9 bases identical to TRBD1. There are 14 residues in the CDR3. Germline CDR1 is MNHEY and CDR2 is SVGAGI. Trimming took 6 bases from V and 5 from J; bases not matched to a gene: 6.